This T cell receptor (beta chain) originates from a study of esophageal squamous cell carcinoma under preoperative chemotherapy. Study in general: Samples included peripheral blood T cells as well as tumor-infiltrating lymphocytes. Notes on the study in general: Post-treatment tumor-infiltrating lymphocytes appeared partly derived from peripheral T cells migrating into the tumor. After paclitaxel-nedaplatin, abundant clones were more likely to contract than amplify.

Time point defined: before preoperative PTX-NDP chemotherapy. Regarding this clonotype: As yet, its antigen is unknown.

TCRdb recomputed calls from the PCR reads with MiXCR, one row per CDR3 protein. This sample has some 16,000 distinct CDR3 sequences, with roughly 66% found just once. Germline loops: CDR1 MNHNS, CDR2 SASEGT. Trimming took off 1 base at V and 2 bases at J, with 11 bases between the two ends. The CDR3 is 15 amino acids. The TCR originated in a human donor with esophageal squamous cell carcinoma. The donor label of this sample is uncertain. The material was obtained from a patient given preoperative chemotherapy. The chain employs TRBV6-1 and TRBJ2-5, with D tentatively TRBD2 (5 bases). CDR3 DNA sequence: TGTGCCAGCAGTGAAGAGGGAGTGCTGCAAGAGACCCAGTACTTC. Protein product: CASSEEGVLQETQYF.